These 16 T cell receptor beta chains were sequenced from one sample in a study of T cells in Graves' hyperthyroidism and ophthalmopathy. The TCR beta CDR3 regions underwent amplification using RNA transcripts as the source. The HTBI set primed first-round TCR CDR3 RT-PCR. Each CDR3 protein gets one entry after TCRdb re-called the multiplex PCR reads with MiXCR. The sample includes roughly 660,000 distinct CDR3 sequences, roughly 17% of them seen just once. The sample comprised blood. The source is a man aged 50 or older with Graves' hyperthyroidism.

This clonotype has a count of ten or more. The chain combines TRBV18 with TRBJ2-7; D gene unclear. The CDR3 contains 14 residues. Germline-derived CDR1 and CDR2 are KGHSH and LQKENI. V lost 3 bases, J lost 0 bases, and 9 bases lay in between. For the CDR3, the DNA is TGTGCCAGCTCACCGGGCGAAGACTCCTACGAGCAGTACTTC. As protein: CASSPGEDSYEQYF.

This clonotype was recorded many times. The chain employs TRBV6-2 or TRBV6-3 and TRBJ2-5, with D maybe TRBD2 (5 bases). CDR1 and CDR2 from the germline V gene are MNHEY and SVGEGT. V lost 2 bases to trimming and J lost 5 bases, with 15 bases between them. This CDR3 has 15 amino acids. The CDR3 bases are TGTGCCAGCAGTTACGACTCCAGAGGGCGGGAGACCCAGTACTTC. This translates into CASSYDSRGRETQYF.

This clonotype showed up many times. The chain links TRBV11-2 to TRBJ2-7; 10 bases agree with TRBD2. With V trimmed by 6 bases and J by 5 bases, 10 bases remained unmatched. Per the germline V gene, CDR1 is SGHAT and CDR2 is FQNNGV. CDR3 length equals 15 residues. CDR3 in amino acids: CASRQAGGRGNEQYF. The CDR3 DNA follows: TGTGCCAGCAGACAAGCGGGAGGGAGGGGAAACGAGCAGTACTTC.

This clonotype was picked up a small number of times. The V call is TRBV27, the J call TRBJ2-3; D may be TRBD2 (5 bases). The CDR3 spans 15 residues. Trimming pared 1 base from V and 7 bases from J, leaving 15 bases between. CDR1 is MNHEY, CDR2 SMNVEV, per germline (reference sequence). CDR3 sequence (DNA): TGTGCCAGCAGTTTATATGGGGAGAGTTCCCATACGCAGTATTTT. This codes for CASSLYGESSHTQYF.

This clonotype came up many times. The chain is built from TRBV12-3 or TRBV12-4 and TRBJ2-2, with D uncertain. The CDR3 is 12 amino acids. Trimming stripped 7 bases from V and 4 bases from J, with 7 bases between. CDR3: CASTPGTGELFF. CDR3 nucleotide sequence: TGTGCCAGCACCCCAGGCACCGGGGAGCTGTTTTTT.

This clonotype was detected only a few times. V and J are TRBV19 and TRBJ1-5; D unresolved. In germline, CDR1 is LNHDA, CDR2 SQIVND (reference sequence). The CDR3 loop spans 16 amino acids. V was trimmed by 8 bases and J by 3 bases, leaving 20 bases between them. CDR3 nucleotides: TGTGCCAGTGGCTTACAGCAAAAGGTTCCCAATCAGCCCCAGCATTTT. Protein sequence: CASGLQQKVPNQPQHF.

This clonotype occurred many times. CDR3 protein: CASLDPGRNQPQHF. The CDR3 DNA is TGTGCCAGCCTGGACCCCGGGAGGAATCAGCCCCAGCATTTT. The rearrangement joins TRBV2 to TRBJ1-5; D is unresolved. Germline loops: CDR1 SNHLY, CDR2 FYNNEI. The CDR3 extends over 14 amino acids. Between the trimmed V and J ends, which lost 8 bases and 4 bases, there was a span of 15 bases.

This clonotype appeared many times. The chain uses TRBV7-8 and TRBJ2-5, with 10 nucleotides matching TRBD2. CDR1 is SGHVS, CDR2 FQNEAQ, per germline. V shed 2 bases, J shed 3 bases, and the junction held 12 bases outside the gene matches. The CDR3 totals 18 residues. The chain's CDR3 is CASSLRRWLAGAEETQYF. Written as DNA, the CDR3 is TGTGCCAGCAGCTTAAGGCGGTGGCTAGCGGGAGCTGAAGAGACCCAGTACTTC.

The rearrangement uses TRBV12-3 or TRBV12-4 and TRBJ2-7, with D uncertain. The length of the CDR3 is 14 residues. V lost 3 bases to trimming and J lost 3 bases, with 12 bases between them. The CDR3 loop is CASSLASQNYEQYF. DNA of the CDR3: TGTGCCAGCAGTTTGGCCAGCCAAAACTACGAGCAGTACTTC.

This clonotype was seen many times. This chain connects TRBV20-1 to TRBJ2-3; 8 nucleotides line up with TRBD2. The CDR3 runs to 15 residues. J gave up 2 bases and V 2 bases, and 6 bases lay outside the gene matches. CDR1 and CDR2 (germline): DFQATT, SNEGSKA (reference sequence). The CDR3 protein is CSARMVAGPTDTQYF. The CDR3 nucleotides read TGCAGTGCTAGAATGGTAGCGGGACCCACAGATACGCAGTATTTT.

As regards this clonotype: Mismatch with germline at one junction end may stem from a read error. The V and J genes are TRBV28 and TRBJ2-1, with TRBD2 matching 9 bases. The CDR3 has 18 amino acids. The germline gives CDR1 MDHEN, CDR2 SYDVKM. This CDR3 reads CASSLSRLSGSSYNDQFF. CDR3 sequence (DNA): TGTGCCAGCAGTTTATCCCGCCTTAGCGGGAGCTCCTACAATGACCAGTTCTTC.

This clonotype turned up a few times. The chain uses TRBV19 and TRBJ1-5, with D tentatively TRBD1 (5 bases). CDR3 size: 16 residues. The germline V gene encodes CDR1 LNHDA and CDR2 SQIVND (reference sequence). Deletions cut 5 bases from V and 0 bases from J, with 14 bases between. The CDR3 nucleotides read TGTGCCAGTAGTCCTAGGGACGGCTATAGCAATCAGCCCCAGCATTTT. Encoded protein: CASSPRDGYSNQPQHF. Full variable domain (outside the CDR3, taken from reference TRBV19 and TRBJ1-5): DGGITQSPKYLFRKEGQNVTLSCEQNLNHDAMYWYRQDPGQGLRLIYYSQIVNDFQKGDIAEGYSVSREKKESFPLTVTSAQKNPTAFYLCASSPRDGYSNQPQHFGDGTRLSIL.

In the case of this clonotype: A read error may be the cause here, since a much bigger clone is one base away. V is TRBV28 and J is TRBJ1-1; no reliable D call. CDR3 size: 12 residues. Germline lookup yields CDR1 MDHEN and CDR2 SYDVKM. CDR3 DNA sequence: TGTGCCAACAGTTCCCCCTCGACTGAAGCTTTCTTT. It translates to CANSSPSTEAFF.

CDR3 sequence: CASSDGDGLFFYGYTF. In nucleotides, the CDR3 is TGTGCCAGCAGTGATGGGGACGGATTATTTTTTTATGGCTACACCTTC. This rearrangement joins TRBV6-1 to TRBJ1-2; a possible D gene is TRBD1 (5 bases). Germline loops: CDR1 MNHNS, CDR2 SASEGT. Deletions cut 3 bases from V and 5 bases from J, with 19 bases between. The CDR3 runs to 16 residues.

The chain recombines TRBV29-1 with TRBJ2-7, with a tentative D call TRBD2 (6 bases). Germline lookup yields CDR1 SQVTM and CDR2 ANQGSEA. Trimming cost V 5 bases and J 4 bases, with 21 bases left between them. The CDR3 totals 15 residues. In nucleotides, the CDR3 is TGCAGCGTTTTTATACGGAGGGACCATTCTTACGAGCAGTACTTC. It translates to CSVFIRRDHSYEQYF.

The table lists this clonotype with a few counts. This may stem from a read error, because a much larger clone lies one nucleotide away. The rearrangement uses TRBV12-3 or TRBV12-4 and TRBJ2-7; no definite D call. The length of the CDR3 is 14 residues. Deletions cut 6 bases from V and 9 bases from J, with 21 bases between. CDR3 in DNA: TGTGCCAGCAGCACCGCCGCTATCACGGACGGGCAGTACTTC. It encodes CASSTAAITDGQYF.